This TCR beta chain derives from a study of cytomegalovirus exposure and HLA in healthy donors. Across the whole study: Within an early data release were roughly 83 million unique TCRs drawn from HLA-typed donors.

The primer mix had 60 Vbeta and 13 Jbeta primers. The method was immunoSEQ multiplex PCR; TCRdb's version includes in-frame clones alone and lacks a portion of them. The repertoire holds under 170,000 clones, with 79% as singletons. Worth noting for this clone: Its antigen is not identified.

CDR3 length equals 17 residues. V shed 3 bases and J 2 bases; nucleotides not matched to a gene: 10. The germline CDR1 and CDR2 sequences are MGHRA and YSYEKL. General study results and limits: There were a few CMV-associated chains whose specificity for CMV antigens was confirmed in vitro. In a later analysis, at a false discovery rate of 0.05, about 17,000 TCR beta sequences matched HLA alleles. More clonal expansion characterized HLA-associated TCR beta chains than equally common others in a later analysis.

Specimen: PBMCs. The chain recombines TRBV4-1 with TRBJ1-3; 7 nucleotides agree with TRBD1. The TCR was taken from a man aged 45-65 years in good health and CMV-seropositive. In nucleotides, the CDR3 is TGCGCCAGCAGCCAGCTTTTACAGGGGCTAGCTGGAAACACCATATATTTT. Its translation: CASSQLLQGLAGNTIYF.